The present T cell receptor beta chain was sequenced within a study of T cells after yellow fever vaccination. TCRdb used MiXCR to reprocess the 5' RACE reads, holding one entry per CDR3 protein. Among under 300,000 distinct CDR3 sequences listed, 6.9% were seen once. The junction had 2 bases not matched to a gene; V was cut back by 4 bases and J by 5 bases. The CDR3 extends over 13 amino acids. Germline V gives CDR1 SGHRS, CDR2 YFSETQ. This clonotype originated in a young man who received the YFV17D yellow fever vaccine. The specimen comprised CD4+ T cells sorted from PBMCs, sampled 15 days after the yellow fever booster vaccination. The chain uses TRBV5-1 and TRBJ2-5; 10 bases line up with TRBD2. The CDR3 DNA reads TGCGCCAGCAGCAGTAGCGGGGGGGAGACCCAGTACTTC. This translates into CASSSSGGETQYF.